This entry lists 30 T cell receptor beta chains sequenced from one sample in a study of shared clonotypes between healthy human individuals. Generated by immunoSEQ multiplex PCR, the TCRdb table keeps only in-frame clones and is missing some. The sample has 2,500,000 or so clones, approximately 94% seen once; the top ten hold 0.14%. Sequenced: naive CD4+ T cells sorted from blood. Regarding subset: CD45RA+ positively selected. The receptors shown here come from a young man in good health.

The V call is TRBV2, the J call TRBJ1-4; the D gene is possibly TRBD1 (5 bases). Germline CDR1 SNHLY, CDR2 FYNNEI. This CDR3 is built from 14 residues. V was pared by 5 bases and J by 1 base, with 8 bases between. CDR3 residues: CASSFDRTNEKLFF. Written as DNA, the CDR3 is TGTGCCAGCAGTTTCGACAGAACTAATGAAAAACTGTTTTTT.

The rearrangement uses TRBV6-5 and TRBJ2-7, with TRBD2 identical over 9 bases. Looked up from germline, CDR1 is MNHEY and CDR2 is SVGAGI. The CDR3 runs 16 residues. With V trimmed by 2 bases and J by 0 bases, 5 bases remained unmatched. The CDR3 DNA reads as TGTGCCAGCAGTTACGCGGGTAGCGGGAGCTCCTACGAGCAGTACTTC. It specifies CASSYAGSGSSYEQYF.

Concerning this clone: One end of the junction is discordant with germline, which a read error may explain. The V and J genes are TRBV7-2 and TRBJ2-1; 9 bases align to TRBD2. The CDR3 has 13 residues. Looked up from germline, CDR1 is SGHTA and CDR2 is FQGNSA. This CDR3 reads CASSPGERGANIF. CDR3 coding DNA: TGTGCCAGCAGTCCCGGGGAGCGGGGGGCTAATATCTTC. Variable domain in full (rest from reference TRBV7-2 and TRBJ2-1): GAGVSQSPSNKVTEKGKDVELRCDPISGHTALYWYRQSLGQGLEFLIYFQGNSAPDKSGLPSDRFSAERTGGSVSTLTIQRTQQEDSAVYLCASSPGERGANIFGPGTRLTVL.

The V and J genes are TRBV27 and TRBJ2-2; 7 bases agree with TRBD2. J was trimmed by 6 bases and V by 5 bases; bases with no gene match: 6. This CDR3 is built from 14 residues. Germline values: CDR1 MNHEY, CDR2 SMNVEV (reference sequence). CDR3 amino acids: CASSRREYAGELFF. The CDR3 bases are TGTGCCAGCAGTAGGCGGGAGTACGCCGGGGAGCTGTTTTTT.

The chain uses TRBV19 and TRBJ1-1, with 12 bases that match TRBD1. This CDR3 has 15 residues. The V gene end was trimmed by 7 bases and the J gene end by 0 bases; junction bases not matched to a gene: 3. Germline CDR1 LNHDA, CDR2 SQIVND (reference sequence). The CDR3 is CASTGQGAVNTEAFF. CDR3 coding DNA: TGTGCCAGTACGGGACAGGGGGCCGTGAACACTGAAGCTTTCTTT.

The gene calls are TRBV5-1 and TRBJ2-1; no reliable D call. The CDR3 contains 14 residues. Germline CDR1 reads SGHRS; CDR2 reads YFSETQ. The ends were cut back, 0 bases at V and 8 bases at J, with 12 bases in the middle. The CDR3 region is CASSLVGSADEQFF. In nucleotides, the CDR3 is TGCGCCAGCAGCTTGGTAGGGTCGGCGGATGAGCAGTTCTTC.

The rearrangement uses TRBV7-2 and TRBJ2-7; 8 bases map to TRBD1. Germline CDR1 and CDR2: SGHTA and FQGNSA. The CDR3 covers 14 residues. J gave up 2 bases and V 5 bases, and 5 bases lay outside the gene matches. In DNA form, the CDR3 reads TGTGCCAGCAGCGAATGGGGACAGGCCTACGAGCAGTACTTC. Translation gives CASSEWGQAYEQYF.

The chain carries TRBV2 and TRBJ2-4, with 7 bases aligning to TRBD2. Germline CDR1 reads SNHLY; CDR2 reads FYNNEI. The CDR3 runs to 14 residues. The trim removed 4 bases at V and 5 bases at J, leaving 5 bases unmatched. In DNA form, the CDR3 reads TGTGCCAGCAGTGCGTGGACTAGAGAAAACATTCAGTACTTC. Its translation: CASSAWTRENIQYF.

The CDR3 coding sequence is TGTGCCAGCTGTGAAGGGAGGGCCACAGATACGCAGTATTTT. Amino acids: CASCEGRATDTQYF. The V call is TRBV6-5, the J call TRBJ2-3, with 7 bases that match TRBD2. CDR1 and CDR2 from the germline V gene are MNHEY and SVGAGI. The CDR3 loop spans 14 amino acids. V trimming: 8 bases; J trimming: 2 bases; junction bases outside the gene matches: 7.

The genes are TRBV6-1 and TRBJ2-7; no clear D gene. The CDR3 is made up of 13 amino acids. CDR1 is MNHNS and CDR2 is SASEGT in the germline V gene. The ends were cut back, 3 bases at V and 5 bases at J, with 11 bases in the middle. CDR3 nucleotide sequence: TGTGCCAGCAGTGAGTCTGGTTTACACGAGCAGTACTTC. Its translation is CASSESGLHEQYF.

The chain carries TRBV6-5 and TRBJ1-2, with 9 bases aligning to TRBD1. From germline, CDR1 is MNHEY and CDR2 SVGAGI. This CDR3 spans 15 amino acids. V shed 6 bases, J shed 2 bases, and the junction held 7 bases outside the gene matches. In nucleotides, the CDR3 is TGTGCCAGCAGGGGGACCGGACAGGGGAACTATGGCTACACCTTC. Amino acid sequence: CASRGTGQGNYGYTF.

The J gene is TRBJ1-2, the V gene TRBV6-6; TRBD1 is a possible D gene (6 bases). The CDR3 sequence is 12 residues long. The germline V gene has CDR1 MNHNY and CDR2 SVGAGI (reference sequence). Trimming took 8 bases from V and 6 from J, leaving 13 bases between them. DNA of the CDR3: TGTGCCAGCGGCGCACAGGGAAATGGCTACACCTTC. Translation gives CASGAQGNGYTF.

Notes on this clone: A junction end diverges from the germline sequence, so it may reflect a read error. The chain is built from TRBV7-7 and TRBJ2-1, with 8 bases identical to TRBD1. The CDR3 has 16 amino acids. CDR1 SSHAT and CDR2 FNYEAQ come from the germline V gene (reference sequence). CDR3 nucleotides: TGTGCTAGCAGCTTGGGACCGGGACAGGTGTACAATGAGCAGTTCTTC. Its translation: CASSLGPGQVYNEQFF.

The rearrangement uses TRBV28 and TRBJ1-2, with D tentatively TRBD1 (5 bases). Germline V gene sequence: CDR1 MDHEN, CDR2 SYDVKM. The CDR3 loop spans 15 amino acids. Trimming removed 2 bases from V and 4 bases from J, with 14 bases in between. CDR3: CASSLRDRGAYGYTF. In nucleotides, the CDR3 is TGTGCCAGCAGTTTAAGGGACCGGGGCGCCTATGGCTACACCTTC.

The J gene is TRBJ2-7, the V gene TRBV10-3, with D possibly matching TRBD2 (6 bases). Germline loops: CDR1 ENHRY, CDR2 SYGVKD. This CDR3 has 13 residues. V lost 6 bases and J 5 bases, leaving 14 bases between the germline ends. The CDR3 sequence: CAIRTGVSDEQYF. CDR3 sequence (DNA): TGTGCCATCAGGACGGGGGTCAGCGACGAGCAGTACTTC.

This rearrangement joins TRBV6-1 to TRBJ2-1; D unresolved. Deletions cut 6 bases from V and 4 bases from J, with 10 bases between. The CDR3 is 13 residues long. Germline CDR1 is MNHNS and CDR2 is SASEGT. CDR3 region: CASRPGLYNEQFF. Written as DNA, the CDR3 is TGTGCCAGCAGGCCGGGCCTGTACAATGAGCAGTTCTTC.

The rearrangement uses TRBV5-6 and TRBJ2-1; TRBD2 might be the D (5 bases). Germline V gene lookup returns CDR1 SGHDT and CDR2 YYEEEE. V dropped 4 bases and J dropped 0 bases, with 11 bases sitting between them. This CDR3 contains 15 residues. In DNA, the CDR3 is TGTGCCAGCAGCGGGAGCTGGGGCTCCTACAATGAGCAGTTCTTC. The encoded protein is CASSGSWGSYNEQFF.

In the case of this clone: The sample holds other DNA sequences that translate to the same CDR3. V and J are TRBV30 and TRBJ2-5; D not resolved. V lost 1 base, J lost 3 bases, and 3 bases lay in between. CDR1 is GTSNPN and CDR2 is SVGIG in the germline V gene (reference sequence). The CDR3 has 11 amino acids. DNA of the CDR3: TGTGCCTGGAGTGCCGAAGAGACCCAGTACTTC. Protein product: CAWSAEETQYF.

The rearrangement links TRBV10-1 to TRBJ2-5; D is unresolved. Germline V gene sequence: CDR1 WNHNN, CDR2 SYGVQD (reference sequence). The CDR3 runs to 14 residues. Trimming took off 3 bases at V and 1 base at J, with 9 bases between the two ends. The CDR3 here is CASSESAAQETQYF. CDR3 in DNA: TGCGCCAGCAGTGAATCTGCGGCCCAAGAGACCCAGTACTTC.

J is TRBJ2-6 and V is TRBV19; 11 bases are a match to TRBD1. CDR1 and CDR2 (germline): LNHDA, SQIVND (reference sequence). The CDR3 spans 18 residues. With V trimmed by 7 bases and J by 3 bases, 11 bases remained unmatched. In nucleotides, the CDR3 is TGTGCCAGTACTACTCTTGGACAGGGGGCGGGTGGGGCCAACGTCCTGACTTTC. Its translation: CASTTLGQGAGGANVLTF.

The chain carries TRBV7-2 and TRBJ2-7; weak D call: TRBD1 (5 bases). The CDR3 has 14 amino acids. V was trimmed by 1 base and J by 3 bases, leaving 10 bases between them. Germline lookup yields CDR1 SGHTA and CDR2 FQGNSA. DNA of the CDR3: TGTGCCAGCAGCTTAGGCCCAGGGAACTACGAGCAGTACTTC. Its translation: CASSLGPGNYEQYF.

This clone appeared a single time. The CDR3 sequence is CASSLVTRVTEAFF. CDR3 nucleotide sequence: TGCGCCAGCAGCTTGGTCACAAGGGTCACTGAAGCTTTCTTT. The V call is TRBV5-1, the J call TRBJ1-1; D ambiguous. V lost 0 bases, J lost 4 bases, and 10 bases lay in between. The CDR3 totals 14 residues. Germline assignment: CDR1 SGHRS and CDR2 YFSETQ.

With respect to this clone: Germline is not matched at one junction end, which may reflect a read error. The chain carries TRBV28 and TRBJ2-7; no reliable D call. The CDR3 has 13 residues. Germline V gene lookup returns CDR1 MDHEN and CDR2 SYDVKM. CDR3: CASSLRHLDGVDF. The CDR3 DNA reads TGTGCCAGCAGTCTACGACACCTCGACGGTGTGGACTTC. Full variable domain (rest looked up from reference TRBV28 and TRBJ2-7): DVKVTQSSRYLVKRTGEKVFLECVQDMDHENMFWYRQDPGLGLRLIYFSYDVKMKEKGDIPEGYSVSREKKERFSLILESASTNQTSMYLCASSLRHLDGVDFGPGTRLTVT.

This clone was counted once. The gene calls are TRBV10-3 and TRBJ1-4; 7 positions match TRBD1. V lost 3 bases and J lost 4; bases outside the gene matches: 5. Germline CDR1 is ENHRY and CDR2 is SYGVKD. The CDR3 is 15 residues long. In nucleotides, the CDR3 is TGTGCCATCAGTGACCCGGGACAGATTAATGAAAAACTGTTTTTT. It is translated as CAISDPGQINEKLFF.

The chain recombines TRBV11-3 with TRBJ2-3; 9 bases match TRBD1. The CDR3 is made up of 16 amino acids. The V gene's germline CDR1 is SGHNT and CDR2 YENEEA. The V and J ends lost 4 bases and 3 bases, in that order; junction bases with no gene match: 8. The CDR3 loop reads CASSWAGGQGTDTQYF. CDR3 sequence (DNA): TGTGCCAGCAGCTGGGCAGGTGGACAGGGGACAGATACGCAGTATTTT.

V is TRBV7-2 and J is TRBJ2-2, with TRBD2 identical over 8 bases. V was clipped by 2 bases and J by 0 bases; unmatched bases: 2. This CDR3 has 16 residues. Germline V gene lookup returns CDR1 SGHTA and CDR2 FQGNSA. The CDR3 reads CASSLSGSPNTGELFF. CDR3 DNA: TGTGCCAGCAGCTTAAGCGGGAGTCCGAACACCGGGGAGCTGTTTTTT.

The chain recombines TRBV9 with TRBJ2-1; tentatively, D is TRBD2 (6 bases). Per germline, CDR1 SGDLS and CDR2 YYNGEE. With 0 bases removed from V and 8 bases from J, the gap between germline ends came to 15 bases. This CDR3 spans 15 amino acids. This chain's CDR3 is CASSVDGAAGYEQFF. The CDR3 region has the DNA TGTGCCAGCAGCGTAGACGGGGCCGCGGGGTATGAGCAGTTCTTC.

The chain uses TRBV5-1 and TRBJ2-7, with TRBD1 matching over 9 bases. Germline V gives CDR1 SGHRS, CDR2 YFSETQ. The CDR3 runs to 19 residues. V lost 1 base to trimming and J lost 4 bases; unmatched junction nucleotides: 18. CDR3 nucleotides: TGCGCCAGCAGCTTGAGTTTCCAGGCCAATACGGACAGGGGATACGAGCAGTACTTC. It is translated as CASSLSFQANTDRGYEQYF.

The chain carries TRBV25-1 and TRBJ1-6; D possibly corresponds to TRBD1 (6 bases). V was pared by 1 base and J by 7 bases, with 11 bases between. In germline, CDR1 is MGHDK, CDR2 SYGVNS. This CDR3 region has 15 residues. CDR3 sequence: CASSESGGGNSPLHF. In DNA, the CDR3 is TGTGCCAGCAGTGAATCCGGAGGGGGGAATTCACCCCTCCACTTT.

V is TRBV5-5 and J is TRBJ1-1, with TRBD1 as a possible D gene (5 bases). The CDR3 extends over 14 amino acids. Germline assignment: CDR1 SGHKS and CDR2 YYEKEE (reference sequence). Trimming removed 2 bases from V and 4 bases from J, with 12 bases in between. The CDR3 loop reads CASSFGRGGTEAFF. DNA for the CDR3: TGTGCCAGCAGCTTTGGTAGGGGCGGCACTGAAGCTTTCTTT.